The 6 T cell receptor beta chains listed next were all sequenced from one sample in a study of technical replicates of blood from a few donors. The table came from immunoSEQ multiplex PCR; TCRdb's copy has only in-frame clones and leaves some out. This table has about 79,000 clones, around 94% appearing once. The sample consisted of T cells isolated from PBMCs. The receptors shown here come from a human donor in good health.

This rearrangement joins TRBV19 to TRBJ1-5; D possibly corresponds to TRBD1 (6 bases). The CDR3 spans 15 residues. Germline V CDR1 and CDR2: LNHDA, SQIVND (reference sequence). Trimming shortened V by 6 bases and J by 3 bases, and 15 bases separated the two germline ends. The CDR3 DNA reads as TGTGCCAGTAGCGACGAAGGACAGTACAATCAGCCCCAGCATTTT. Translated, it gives CASSDEGQYNQPQHF.

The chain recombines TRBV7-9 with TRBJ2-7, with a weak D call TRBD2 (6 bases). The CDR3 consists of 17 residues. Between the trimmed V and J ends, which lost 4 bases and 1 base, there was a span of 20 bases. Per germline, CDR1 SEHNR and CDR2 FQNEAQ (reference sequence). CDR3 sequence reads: CASSYLGQRVLSYEQYF. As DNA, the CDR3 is TGTGCCAGCAGCTACCTGGGCCAGCGGGTCCTTTCCTACGAGCAGTACTTC.

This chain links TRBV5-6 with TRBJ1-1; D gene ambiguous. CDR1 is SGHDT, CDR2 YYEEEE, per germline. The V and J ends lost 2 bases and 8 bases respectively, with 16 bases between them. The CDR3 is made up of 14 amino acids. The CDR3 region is CASSLGSSLAEAFF. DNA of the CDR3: TGTGCCAGCAGCTTAGGATCTTCCTTAGCCGAAGCTTTCTTT.

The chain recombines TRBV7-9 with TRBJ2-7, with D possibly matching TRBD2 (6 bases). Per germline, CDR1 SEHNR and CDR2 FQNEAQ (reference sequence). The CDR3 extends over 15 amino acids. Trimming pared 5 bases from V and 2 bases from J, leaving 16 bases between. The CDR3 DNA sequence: TGTGCCAGCAGCCTAATTAGCGGTCATACCTACGAGCAGTACTTC. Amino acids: CASSLISGHTYEQYF.

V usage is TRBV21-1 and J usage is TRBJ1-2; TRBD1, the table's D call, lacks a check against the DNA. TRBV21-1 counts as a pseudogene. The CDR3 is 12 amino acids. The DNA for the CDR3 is TGTGCCAGCAGCACCTCAGGTTGGGGCTACACCTTC. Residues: CASSTSGWGYTF.

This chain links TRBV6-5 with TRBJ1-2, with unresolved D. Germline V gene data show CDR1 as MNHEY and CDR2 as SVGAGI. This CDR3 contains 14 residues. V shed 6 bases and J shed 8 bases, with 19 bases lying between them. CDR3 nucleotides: TGTGCCAGCAGCCGCGACGGTTCAAGAGGGGGCTACACCTTC. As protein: CASSRDGSRGGYTF.